This entry describes one TCR beta chain. The target antigen is unknown. The donors, healthy adults who were HIV-negative, had experienced no recent acute infections or vaccinations. TCRdb keeps only in-frame clones here, not all; method: immunoSEQ multiplex PCR. This sample has some 1.5 million clones, with around 97% found just once. The data derive from a study of shared clonotypes between healthy human individuals. General study points: Expectations were that clonotype sharing among donors would be affected by sequencing depth. Only blood was sampled; tissue repertoires likely differ.

Per the germline V gene, CDR1 is SGHRS and CDR2 is YFSETQ. Trimming shortened V by 0 bases and J by 4 bases, and 7 bases separated the two germline ends. The CDR3 has 14 residues. The chain combines TRBV5-1 with TRBJ2-2; the D is unclear. This receptor was taken from a man aged 30-40 years in good health. Sequencing was carried out using naive CD4+ T cells sorted from blood. Indicated subset: CD45RA+ positively selected. In DNA form, the CDR3 reads TGCGCCAGCAGCTTGGAGGCAGCCACCGGGGAGCTGTTTTTT. Its translation is CASSLEAATGELFF.